These 3 T cell receptor beta chains were sequenced from one sample in a study of somatic mutations in cytotoxic T cells in rheumatoid arthritis. Here immunoSEQ multiplex PCR was the method, and the copy in TCRdb shows in-frame clones only, minus some. The data hold 25,000 to 35,000 clones, with 82% observed a single time. The sequenced sample consisted of CD8+ T cells sorted from blood. The receptors stem from an adult with rheumatoid arthritis.

The chain couples TRBV7-6 to TRBJ2-1, with TRBD2 identical over 12 bases. Losses at the gene ends were 6 bases for V and 7 bases for J; bases not matched to a gene: 19. Germline V gene sequence: CDR1 SGHVS, CDR2 FNYEAQ. CDR3 length: 19 amino acids. The CDR3 region is CASRMGGMTSGSRKNEQFF. The CDR3 bases are TGTGCCAGCAGGATGGGGGGAATGACTAGCGGGAGTCGTAAAAATGAGCAGTTCTTC.

This chain links TRBV7-3 with TRBJ2-5, with TRBD2 matching over 10 bases. V lost 9 bases and J lost 2; bases outside the gene matches: 3. Germline V gene lookup returns CDR1 SGHTA and CDR2 FQGTGA. CDR3 length: 13 amino acids. CDR3 DNA sequence: TGTGCCAGGCCAGCGGGAGGGCAAGAGACCCAGTACTTC. The encoded protein is CARPAGGQETQYF.

The chain is built from TRBV7-3 and TRBJ2-5; D remains ambiguous. Trimming removed 0 bases at V and 3 bases at J, with 8 bases between. Germline CDR1 reads SGHTA; CDR2 reads FQGTGA. This CDR3 has 14 residues. CDR3 sequence (DNA): TGTGCCAGCAGCTTAACGAAATTGAAAGAGACCCAGTACTTC. Translation gives CASSLTKLKETQYF.